This entry concerns a single T cell receptor beta chain. This clone's antigen is unknown. Nothing much larger sits one base from this clone, and base qualities are not available. V and J lose 8 bases and 1 base, and a span of 17 bases separates them. CDR1 and CDR2 are drawn from the germline V gene: WSHSY, SAAADI. Including the terminal cysteine and phenylalanine, the CDR3 comprises 15 residues. Kept here is only the CDR3 DNA, which spans 45 bases and is read in frame from base 1. The sample comes from a study of control samples from healthy donors and cancer patients (dated by TCRdb to about 2020). The library was built by means of the immunoSEQ multiplex PCR assay. Held by TCRdb, this immuneACCESS table contains in-frame sequences only and omits some clones. Under half of the omission traces to an unresolved V gene where checked; the cause of the rest is unknown. The sample includes roughly 370,000 clones, with over 75% observed a single time. Around 6.4% of the sample belongs to the ten largest clones.

Sequencing was done on a sample of PBMCs. This clonotype was sampled from a man in his forties or fifties with head and neck cancer. The chain is made from TRBV10-2 and TRBJ1-2, with the D gene not confidently named. The bases are TGCGCCAGCCTTCTGAGGGAGGGTCATAACTATGGCTACACCTTC. Translated, this gives CASLLREGHNYGYTF.